The 13 T cell receptor beta chains in this list originate from one sample, sequenced in a study of blood T cell repertoires in COVID-19. Clones were sequenced by immunoSEQ multiplex PCR, and TCRdb holds only the in-frame ones, with some missing. This sample has some 700,000 clones, with just under 90% found just once. Material for sequencing was peripheral blood. The receptors shown here come from a woman aged 18-29 years with acute or convalescent COVID-19.

In nucleotides, the CDR3 is TGTGCCAGCAGCTTAGAGACCGGGGTCCAGCCCCAGCATTTT. It translates to CASSLETGVQPQHF. This sequence joins TRBV7-2 and TRBJ1-5; no firm D call. V gave up 1 base and J gave up 7 bases, with 11 bases separating them. This CDR3 is built from 14 residues. Germline V gene data show CDR1 as SGHTA and CDR2 as FQGNSA.

The sample holds one count of this clone. The J gene is TRBJ1-2, the V gene TRBV4-3; 7 bases are shared with TRBD1. This CDR3 is built from 13 residues. The trim removed 3 bases at V and 7 bases at J, leaving 5 bases unmatched. Germline values: CDR1 LGHNA, CDR2 YSLEER. The CDR3 is CASSQVRGSGYTF. CDR3 DNA sequence: TGCGCCAGCAGCCAGGTCAGGGGGAGTGGCTACACCTTC.

The chain has TRBV27 and TRBJ1-2; D is possibly TRBD1 (5 bases). With 0 bases removed from V and 4 bases from J, the gap between germline ends came to 12 bases. The CDR3 contains 15 residues. Germline V lookup: CDR1 MNHEY, CDR2 SMNVEV (reference sequence). CDR3 region: CASSLSSRATYGYTF. The CDR3 coding sequence is TGTGCCAGCAGTTTATCATCCAGGGCTACCTATGGCTACACCTTC.

The chain links TRBV28 to TRBJ1-4, with D possibly TRBD1 on 6 matching bases. The germline V gene has CDR1 MDHEN and CDR2 SYDVKM. V lost 6 bases and J 7 bases, leaving 24 bases between the germline ends. The CDR3 sequence is 17 residues long. The CDR3 reads CASRPFAPKGVGEKLFF. The CDR3 coding sequence is TGTGCCAGCAGGCCTTTCGCCCCGAAGGGGGTGGGTGAAAAACTGTTTTTT.

This chain joins TRBV9 and TRBJ2-1; 15 bases are a match to TRBD2. J lost 9 bases, V lost 4 bases, and 20 bases had no gene match. The CDR3 is 20 residues long. Germline-derived CDR1 and CDR2 are SGDLS and YYNGEE. The CDR3: CASSFLSPGLAGGDVCEQFF. The CDR3 coding sequence is TGTGCCAGCAGCTTTCTTTCCCCTGGACTAGCGGGGGGGGATGTATGTGAGCAGTTCTTC. Together with reference TRBV9 and TRBJ2-1, the CDR3 gives the full variable domain: DSGVTQTPKHLITATGQRVTLRCSPRSGDLSVYWYQQSLDQGLQFLIQYYNGEERAKGNILERFSAQQFPDLHSELNLSSLELGDSALYFCASSFLSPGLAGGDVCEQFFGPGTRLTVL.

The chain recombines TRBV4-3 with TRBJ2-1; D is undetermined. V was pared by 1 base and J by 2 bases, with 12 bases between. The CDR3 is 16 amino acids. Germline-derived CDR1 and CDR2 are LGHNA and YSLEER. The CDR3 nucleotides are TGCGCCAGCAGCCAAGCCCTTTACACAGCCTACAATGAGCAGTTCTTC. Translating gives CASSQALYTAYNEQFF.

The genes are TRBV19 and TRBJ1-1, with D possibly matching TRBD1 (6 bases). V lost 6 bases to trimming and J lost 3 bases, with 14 bases between them. CDR1 and CDR2 from the germline V gene are LNHDA and SQIVND (reference sequence). There are 14 residues in the CDR3. The CDR3 DNA reads as TGTGCCAGTAGCCTCCAAGGGGGTGACACTGAAGCTTTCTTT. Encoded protein: CASSLQGGDTEAFF.

The chain has TRBV5-1 and TRBJ2-3, with no clear D. CDR1 and CDR2 from the germline V gene are SGHRS and YFSETQ. The length of the CDR3 is 13 residues. Trimming stripped 2 bases from V and 2 bases from J, with 6 bases between. The CDR3 is CASSFGDTDTQYF. CDR3 sequence (DNA): TGCGCCAGCAGCTTCGGTGACACAGATACGCAGTATTTT.

The chain is built from TRBV4-2 and TRBJ1-3, with D uncertain. This CDR3 has 17 residues. CDR1 LGHNA and CDR2 YNFKEQ come from the germline V gene. V was cut by 0 bases and J by 9 bases, with 21 bases left in between. This chain's CDR3 is CASSQEGWDLYRGTIYF. The CDR3 DNA reads as TGTGCCAGCAGCCAAGAGGGCTGGGATCTGTACCGGGGCACCATATATTTT.

The rearrangement links TRBV7-2 to TRBJ2-5, with 15 positions matching TRBD2. CDR3 length: 17 residues. Germline V gene data show CDR1 as SGHTA and CDR2 as FQGNSA. The J segment lost 5 bases and the V segment lost 1 base, leaving 5 bases of the junction unmatched. The CDR3 spells CASSLGTSGGAVETQYF. The CDR3 DNA sequence: TGTGCCAGCAGCTTAGGGACTAGCGGGGGGGCCGTTGAGACCCAGTACTTC.

The genes are TRBV6-2 or TRBV6-3 and TRBJ2-1; TRBD1 aligns across 8 bases. The CDR3 covers 17 residues. V was pared by 0 bases and J by 7 bases, with 11 bases of the junction left unmatched. Germline V lookup: CDR1 MNHEY, CDR2 SVGEGT. The CDR3 protein is CASSYSRTGRVSNEQFF. CDR3 in DNA: TGTGCCAGCAGTTACTCGAGGACAGGGAGAGTTAGTAATGAGCAGTTCTTC.

V is TRBV12-5 and J is TRBJ1-1; D uncertain. Trimming removed 5 bases from V and 5 bases from J, with 9 bases in between. This CDR3 contains 12 residues. Germline-derived CDR1 and CDR2 are LGHNT and FRNRAP. CDR3 sequence reads: CASGPSRTEAFF. The CDR3 DNA is TGTGCTAGTGGTCCTTCGAGGACTGAAGCTTTCTTT.

This clone was detected only a few times. The chain carries TRBV9 and TRBJ1-1; D gene ambiguous. Germline V gene data show CDR1 as SGDLS and CDR2 as YYNGEE. V was pared by 0 bases and J by 10 bases, with 10 bases between. CDR3 length equals 12 residues. The CDR3 coding sequence is TGTGCCAGCAGCGTAGGGGAAGAGGGAGCTTTCTTT. Encoded protein: CASSVGEEGAFF.